Below, 28 T cell receptor beta chains from the same sample are listed, as sequenced in a study of blood T cell repertoires in COVID-19. Only in-frame clones appear in the TCRdb table, and some are missing; sequencing was by immunoSEQ multiplex PCR. The sample has about 250,000 clones, roughly 88% seen once. The specimen was peripheral blood. The receptors were sampled from a woman aged 25 to 39 with COVID-19, enrolled during active disease.

The genes are TRBV2 and TRBJ1-4, with D possibly matching TRBD1 (6 bases). Deletions cut 5 bases from V and 3 bases from J, with 13 bases between. This CDR3 comprises 15 residues. From germline, CDR1 is SNHLY and CDR2 FYNNEI. The CDR3 here is CASSPTQGSNEKLFF. The CDR3 DNA reads TGTGCCAGCAGTCCAACACAGGGATCTAATGAAAAACTGTTTTTT.

The chain employs TRBV29-1 and TRBJ2-3; 7 bases line up with TRBD2. CDR1 is SQVTM, CDR2 ANQGSEA, per germline. The CDR3 has 13 residues. Trimming at V came to 7 bases and at J to 0 bases, leaving 4 bases not matched to a gene. DNA of the CDR3: TGCAGCGCCTCAGCGGGAAGCACAGATACGCAGTATTTT. It translates to CSASAGSTDTQYF.

The chain joins TRBV9 to TRBJ1-3, with a tentative D call TRBD1 (6 bases). The germline V gene encodes CDR1 SGDLS and CDR2 YYNGEE. This CDR3 is built from 15 residues. Trimming removed 0 bases from V and 2 bases from J, with 9 bases in between. CDR3 coding DNA: TGTGCCAGCAGCGTAGCTTCAGGGGCTGGAAACACCATATATTTT. Translated: CASSVASGAGNTIYF.

This clone has just one count. V and J are TRBV6-5 and TRBJ2-3; D is perhaps TRBD2 (7 bases). Trimming removed 6 bases from V and 9 bases from J, with 22 bases in between. Germline CDR1 and CDR2: MNHEY and SVGAGI. The CDR3 extends over 15 amino acids. CDR3 nucleotide sequence: TGTGCCAGCAGATCCGGGGAGGGGTTCGGGGGCACGCAGTATTTT. Translation gives CASRSGEGFGGTQYF.

The chain joins TRBV4-3 to TRBJ2-7; tentative D call: TRBD1 (5 bases). The CDR3 is 14 amino acids. V lost 1 base and J 5 bases, leaving 12 bases between the germline ends. Looked up from germline, CDR1 is LGHNA and CDR2 is YSLEER. For the CDR3, the DNA is TGCGCCAGCAGCCAAGTATCAGGCAGGGACGAGCAGTACGTC. Its translation is CASSQVSGRDEQYV.

The chain uses TRBV5-4 and TRBJ1-2, with D possibly TRBD1 on 5 matching bases. The CDR3 is 16 residues long. Per the germline V gene, CDR1 is SGHNT and CDR2 is YYREEE (reference sequence). Trimming took 5 bases from V and 4 from J, leaving 21 bases between them. CDR3 coding DNA: TGTGCCAGCAGTTCAACGGCAGGGTCCGATGGCTATGGCTACACCTTC. It is translated as CASSSTAGSDGYGYTF.

The chain recombines TRBV24-1 with TRBJ2-1, with a weak D call TRBD2 (6 bases). The ends were cut back, 9 bases at V and 3 bases at J, with 14 bases in the middle. The germline V gene has CDR1 KGHDR and CDR2 SFDVKD. The CDR3 covers 14 residues. CDR3 sequence reads: CATADTDYYNEQFF. The CDR3 nucleotides are TGTGCCACCGCGGACACGGACTACTACAATGAGCAGTTCTTC.

V is TRBV5-1 and J is TRBJ2-5; the D gene is possibly TRBD2 (5 bases). Between the trimmed V and J ends, which lost 0 bases and 2 bases, there was a span of 23 bases. Per the germline V gene, CDR1 is SGHRS and CDR2 is YFSETQ. The CDR3 runs to 19 residues. The CDR3 nucleotides are TGCGCCAGCAGCTTGGTCGAAACCTCTCGGGGATTCCTTCAAGAGACCCAGTACTTC. As protein: CASSLVETSRGFLQETQYF.

The chain combines TRBV2 with TRBJ1-1; no definite D call. Trimming removed 6 bases at V and 1 base at J, with 6 bases between. Germline V gene sequence: CDR1 SNHLY, CDR2 FYNNEI. This CDR3 has 12 amino acids. The CDR3: CASRAPNTEAFF. CDR3 DNA: TGTGCCAGCAGGGCACCGAACACTGAAGCTTTCTTT.

The rearrangement links TRBV6-6 to TRBJ1-1; 8 nucleotides align to TRBD1. The germline CDR1 and CDR2 sequences are MNHNY and SVGAGI (reference sequence). J lost 6 bases, V lost 5 bases, and 2 bases had no gene match. This CDR3 spans 12 amino acids. The CDR3 is CASSKQGAEAFF. DNA for the CDR3: TGTGCCAGCAGTAAACAGGGGGCTGAAGCTTTCTTT.

Remarks on this clone: A much bigger clone sits one base away, suggesting this may be a read error. The chain is built from TRBV5-5 and TRBJ1-1; possibly TRBD1 for D (6 bases). Looked up from germline, CDR1 is SGHKS and CDR2 is YYEKEE (reference sequence). The CDR3 is 13 amino acids. Trimming shortened V by 7 bases and J by 0 bases, and 10 bases separated the two germline ends. CDR3 DNA: TGTGCCAGCCGTGGACAGATGAACACTGAAGCTTTCTTT. Protein sequence: CASRGQMNTEAFF.

This clone was detected only a few times. The chain is built from TRBV5-1 and TRBJ1-1; 10 nucleotides line up with TRBD1. J lost 6 bases, V lost 2 bases, and 16 bases had no gene match. The CDR3 contains 18 residues. In germline, CDR1 is SGHRS, CDR2 YFSETQ. Here the CDR3 DNA reads TGCGCCAGCAGCTTTCAACCCCCAGACAGGGGGCTAGCGGCTGAAGCTTTCTTT. Translation gives CASSFQPPDRGLAAEAFF.

DNA for the CDR3: TGTGCCAGCAGCCTCCTCCCACGGGGGGGGGAAAAACTGTTTTTT. Amino acid sequence: CASSLLPRGGEKLFF. The V gene is TRBV11-2, the J gene TRBJ1-4; D is perhaps TRBD1 (5 bases). CDR1 is SGHAT, CDR2 FQNNGV, per germline. Trimming pared 5 bases from V and 8 bases from J, leaving 18 bases between. The CDR3 is 15 amino acids.

The rearrangement links TRBV29-1 to TRBJ2-5; TRBD1 matches at 8 bases. V gave up 2 bases and J gave up 5 bases; unmatched junction bases: 1. Germline V lookup: CDR1 SQVTM, CDR2 ANQGSEA. This CDR3 comprises 12 residues. The DNA for the CDR3 is TGCAGCGTTGAACGGACAGGGGAGACCCAGTACTTC. Translation: CSVERTGETQYF.

The chain links TRBV4-1 to TRBJ2-3; maybe TRBD2 (6 bases). This CDR3 spans 17 amino acids. CDR1 MGHRA and CDR2 YSYEKL come from the germline V gene. Trimming left V 4 bases short and J 2 bases short, with 19 bases between. The CDR3 region has the DNA TGCGCCAGCAGCCCAAAGAGCCTCGGGACTGCCACAGATACGCAGTATTTT. It is translated as CASSPKSLGTATDTQYF.

The V gene is TRBV5-4, the J gene TRBJ2-1; D is possibly TRBD1 (6 bases). In germline, CDR1 is SGHNT, CDR2 YYREEE (reference sequence). Trimming took off 4 bases at V and 0 bases at J, with 11 bases between the two ends. This CDR3 has 15 residues. DNA of the CDR3: TGTGCCAGCAGCCTGGACAGTAGCTCCTACAATGAGCAGTTCTTC. This sequence encodes CASSLDSSSYNEQFF.

The V gene is TRBV28, the J gene TRBJ1-1, with 7 bases fitting TRBD1. The CDR3 length is 15 residues. Germline V gene data show CDR1 as MDHEN and CDR2 as SYDVKM. The V and J ends lost 5 bases and 0 bases, in that order; junction bases with no gene match: 6. The CDR3 sequence: CASSPPTGMNTEAFF. DNA for the CDR3: TGTGCCAGCAGTCCACCGACAGGGATGAACACTGAAGCTTTCTTT. The whole variable domain, remainder taken from reference TRBV28 and TRBJ1-1, is DVKVTQSSRYLVKRTGEKVFLECVQDMDHENMFWYRQDPGLGLRLIYFSYDVKMKEKGDIPEGYSVSREKKERFSLILESASTNQTSMYLCASSPPTGMNTEAFFGQGTRLTVV.

V and J are TRBV7-8 and TRBJ1-1, with D possibly being TRBD1 (5 bases). Trimming left V 10 bases short and J 3 bases short, with 15 bases between. The CDR3 is 13 amino acids. Germline-derived CDR1 and CDR2 are SGHVS and FQNEAQ. This chain's CDR3 is CATIGGYDTEAFF. The CDR3 DNA sequence: TGTGCCACCATCGGGGGTTATGACACTGAAGCTTTCTTT.

This chain joins TRBV5-6 and TRBJ2-1, with TRBD2 matching over 10 bases. The CDR3 runs 15 residues. V shed 0 bases, J shed 10 bases, and the junction held 7 bases outside the gene matches. Germline CDR1 is SGHDT and CDR2 is YYEEEE. This CDR3 is CASSLGLAGDREQFF. The CDR3 nucleotides read TGTGCCAGCAGCTTGGGGCTAGCGGGAGACCGGGAGCAGTTCTTC.

V and J are TRBV18 and TRBJ2-2; D unresolved. Germline values: CDR1 KGHSH, CDR2 LQKENI. V lost 4 bases, J lost 5 bases, and 5 bases lay in between. The CDR3 totals 12 residues. The CDR3 coding sequence is TGTGCCAGCTCACAAGCAACCGGGGAGCTGTTTTTT. Translating gives CASSQATGELFF. The whole variable domain, remainder taken from reference TRBV18 and TRBJ2-2, is NAGVMQNPRHLVRRRGQEARLRCSPMKGHSHVYWYRQLPEEGLKFMVYLQKENIIDESGMPKERFSAEFPKEGPSILRIQQVVRGDSAAYFCASSQATGELFFGEGSRLTVL.

This rearrangement joins TRBV2 to TRBJ2-5; D call uncertain. CDR3 length: 14 amino acids. V lost 7 bases to trimming and J lost 3 bases, with 15 bases between them. Per the germline V gene, CDR1 is SNHLY and CDR2 is FYNNEI. This chain's CDR3 is CASTLAETEETQYF. The DNA of the CDR3 is TGTGCCAGCACCCTTGCGGAGACCGAAGAGACCCAGTACTTC.

V and J are TRBV6-5 and TRBJ1-1; 7 bases align to TRBD1. The CDR3 sequence is 15 residues long. Trimming at V came to 2 bases and at J to 3 bases, leaving 6 bases not matched to a gene. CDR1 MNHEY and CDR2 SVGAGI come from the germline V gene. The CDR3 loop reads CASSYRRTGDTEAFF. The CDR3, as DNA: TGTGCCAGCAGTTACCGTCGGACAGGTGACACTGAAGCTTTCTTT.

Note on this clone: Other DNA sequences from this sample encode an identical CDR3 as well. The rearrangement uses TRBV7-6 and TRBJ2-1; 9 bases are shared with TRBD2. Germline loops: CDR1 SGHVS, CDR2 FNYEAQ. After removal of 1 base from V and 9 bases from J, the junction contained 7 bases not matched to a gene. CDR3 length equals 15 residues. The CDR3 loop is CASSLGSGSGGEQFF. DNA of the CDR3: TGTGCCAGCAGCTTAGGTAGCGGGAGCGGTGGTGAGCAGTTCTTC.

This chain joins TRBV19 and TRBJ2-2; TRBD1 aligns across 7 bases. The length of the CDR3 is 14 residues. Germline CDR1 reads LNHDA; CDR2 reads SQIVND (reference sequence). The trim removed 6 bases at V and 7 bases at J, leaving 8 bases unmatched. CDR3 DNA: TGTGCCAGTAGACTAGAGGGGGCCGGCGGGGAGCTGTTTTTT. As protein: CASRLEGAGGELFF.

The chain uses TRBV12-3 or TRBV12-4 and TRBJ2-1; perhaps TRBD1 as D (5 bases). The CDR3 loop spans 11 amino acids. Between the trimmed V and J ends, which lost 10 bases and 12 bases, there was a span of 16 bases. CDR3 amino acids: CATTSVQGQFF. DNA for the CDR3: TGTGCCACCACCTCGGTTCAGGGGCAGTTCTTC.

The chain recombines TRBV6-5 with TRBJ1-6, with D unclear. The CDR3 contains 13 residues. With 6 bases removed from V and 9 bases from J, the gap between germline ends came to 12 bases. CDR1 and CDR2 (germline): MNHEY, SVGAGI. The chain's CDR3 is CASSRSRGSPLHF. CDR3 sequence (DNA): TGTGCCAGCAGCCGTAGCCGGGGTTCACCCCTCCACTTT.

The V and J genes are TRBV5-4 and TRBJ2-7; no clear D. Germline V lookup: CDR1 SGHNT, CDR2 YYREEE (reference sequence). The CDR3 runs to 16 residues. V dropped 0 bases and J dropped 2 bases, with 15 bases sitting between them. This CDR3 reads CASSLGLPGDTYEQYF. CDR3 nucleotides: TGTGCCAGCAGCTTGGGCTTGCCAGGTGACACCTACGAGCAGTACTTC.

The chain has TRBV3-1 (or the pseudogene TRBV3-2) and TRBJ1-6, with 7 positions matching TRBD1. The CDR3 is made up of 15 amino acids. V shed 0 bases, J shed 9 bases, and the junction held 5 bases outside the gene matches. CDR1 and CDR2 from the germline V gene are LGHDT and YNNKEL (reference sequence). CDR3 sequence reads: CASSQDATGSSPLHF. CDR3 coding DNA: TGTGCCAGCAGCCAAGACGCGACAGGGAGTTCACCCCTCCACTTT.